This T cell receptor beta chain was sequenced during a study of blood T cell repertoires in COVID-19 (dated by TCRdb to 2018 to 2020). A note on the overall study: Collaborator samples came from the United States, Italy and Spain and covered acute and convalescent phases of COVID-19. Samples were obtained from the ongoing ImmuneRACE study (first 160 participants) and from 1,254 subjects provided by 6 global collaborators. A freely available public database, intended as a resource for researchers studying the immune response to SARS-CoV-2, is where the repertoires were released. Where available, HLA class I and class II types were obtained from metadata supplied by the sample provider rather than from assay-based typing. Subjects who had been exposed to COVID-19, were actively infected with it, or had recovered from it provided the deeply sampled blood TCRbeta repertoires that made up the dataset. Sample metadata almost always included a de-identified subject ID, COVID-19 status, age in years and sex. The material from the prospective study consisted of cDNA or gDNA derived from T cells, B-cell-depleted T cells, or PBMCs. Broad study findings and their caveats: How much clinical and demographic metadata was included differed by source and by participant, and the metadata was provided uncurated.

TCRbeta CDR3 regions were amplified from genomic DNA by means of the immunoSEQ Assay, a bias-controlled multiplex PCR. The study's processing was this. Within the assay, amplification of reference gene primers was used to estimate how many nucleated cells each sample contained. To quantify the absolute abundance of each unique TCRbeta CDR3 rearrangement, sequence reads were collapsed and filtered. Productive Simpson clonality was computed per sample as the square root of Simpson's diversity index over productive rearrangements. As stored in TCRdb, this immuneACCESS dataset retains in-frame rearrangements with V and J assigned. A fraction of the clones does not appear; measured against another copy, unresolved V genes explain less than half of the discrepancy, and the remainder lacks a known reason. V, J and clone size are taken as reported in that table, and D and trimming were inferred from the DNA itself. For this sample there are 30,000 to 35,000 clones; about 93% appear just once. Jointly, the top ten make up about 5% of the sample.

In regard to this clone: It lacks a known antigen. The record has no base qualities; no much larger clone is one base away.

Whole blood was collected in K2EDTA tubes by collaborating institutions according to the institutions' own protocols. For TCRbeta analysis, collaborators shipped samples in one of three forms: frozen whole blood, isolated PBMCs, or DNA extracted from either of those sample types. According to the germline V gene (reference sequence), CDR1 reads LNHDA and CDR2 reads SQIVND. Its CDR3 holds 14 amino acids, cysteine through phenylalanine. CDR3 DNA is the only sequence kept; it has 42 bases, read in frame from the first base. Clipping removes 7 bases from V and 3 bases from J, with 6 as the unmatched junction base count.

This receptor was taken from a human donor in a cohort sampled during active COVID-19. In this chain, TRBV19 is recombined with TRBJ2-1, with 7 junctional bases fitting TRBD2. Sequenced: peripheral blood. The CDR3 reads CASTPGGSYNEQFF. The nucleotide sequence reads TGTGCCAGTACCCCGGGCGGGAGCTACAATGAGCAGTTCTTC. The CDR3 plus the reference TRBV19 and TRBJ2-1 genes for the other parts give the full variable domain: DGGITQSPKYLFRKEGQNVTLSCEQNLNHDAMYWYRQDPGQGLRLIYYSQIVNDFQKGDIAEGYSVSREKKESFPLTVTSAQKNPTAFYLCASTPGGSYNEQFFGPGTRLTVL.